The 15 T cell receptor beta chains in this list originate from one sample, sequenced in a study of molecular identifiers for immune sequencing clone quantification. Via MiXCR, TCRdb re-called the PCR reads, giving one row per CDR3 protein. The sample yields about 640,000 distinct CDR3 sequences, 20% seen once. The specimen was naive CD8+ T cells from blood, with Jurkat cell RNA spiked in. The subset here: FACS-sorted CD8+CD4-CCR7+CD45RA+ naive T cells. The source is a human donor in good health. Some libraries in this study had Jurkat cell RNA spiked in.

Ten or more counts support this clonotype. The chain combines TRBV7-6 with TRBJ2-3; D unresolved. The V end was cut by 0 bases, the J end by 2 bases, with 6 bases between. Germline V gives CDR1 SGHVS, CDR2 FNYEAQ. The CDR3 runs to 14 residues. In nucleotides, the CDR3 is TGTGCCAGCAGCTTAGCGTGGGACACAGATACGCAGTATTTT. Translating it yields CASSLAWDTDTQYF.

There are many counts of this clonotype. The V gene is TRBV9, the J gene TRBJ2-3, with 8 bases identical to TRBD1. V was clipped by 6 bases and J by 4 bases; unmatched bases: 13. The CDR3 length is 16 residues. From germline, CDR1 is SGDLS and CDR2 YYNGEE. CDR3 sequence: CASTLTGAGGADTQYF. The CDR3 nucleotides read TGTGCCAGCACCCTAACTGGGGCAGGGGGCGCAGATACGCAGTATTTT.

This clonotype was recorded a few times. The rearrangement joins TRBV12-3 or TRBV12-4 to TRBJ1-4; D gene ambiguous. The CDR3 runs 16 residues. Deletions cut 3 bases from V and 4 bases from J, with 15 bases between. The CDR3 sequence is CASSFSGEGRNEKLFF. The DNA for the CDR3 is TGTGCCAGCAGTTTCAGCGGAGAGGGCCGTAATGAAAAACTGTTTTTT.

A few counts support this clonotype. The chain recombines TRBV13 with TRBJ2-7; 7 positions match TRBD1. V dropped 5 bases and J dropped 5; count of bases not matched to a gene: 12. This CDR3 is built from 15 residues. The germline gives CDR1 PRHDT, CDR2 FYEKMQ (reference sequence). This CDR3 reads CASSRGGQALNEQYF. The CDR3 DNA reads TGTGCCAGCAGCCGCGGCGGACAGGCCCTGAACGAGCAGTACTTC.

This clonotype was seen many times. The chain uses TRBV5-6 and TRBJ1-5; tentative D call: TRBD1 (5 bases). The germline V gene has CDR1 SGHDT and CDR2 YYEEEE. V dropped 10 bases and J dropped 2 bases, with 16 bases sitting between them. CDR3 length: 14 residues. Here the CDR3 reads CASSGGSRNQPQHF. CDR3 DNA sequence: TGTGCCTCGTCCGGGGGATCCCGCAATCAGCCCCAGCATTTT.

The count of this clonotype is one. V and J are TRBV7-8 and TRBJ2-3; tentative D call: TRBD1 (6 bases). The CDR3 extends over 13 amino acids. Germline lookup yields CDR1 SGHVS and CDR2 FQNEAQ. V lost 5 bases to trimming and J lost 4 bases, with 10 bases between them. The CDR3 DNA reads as TGTGCCAGCAGCCGTGGGGGCCCAGATACGCAGTATTTT. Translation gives CASSRGGPDTQYF.

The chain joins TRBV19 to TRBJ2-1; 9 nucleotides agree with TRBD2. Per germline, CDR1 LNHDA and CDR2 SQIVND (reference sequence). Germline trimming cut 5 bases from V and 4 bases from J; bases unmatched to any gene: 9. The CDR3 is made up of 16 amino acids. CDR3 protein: CASSPQTSGVYNEQFF. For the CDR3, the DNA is TGTGCCAGTAGTCCCCAGACTAGCGGAGTATACAATGAGCAGTTCTTC. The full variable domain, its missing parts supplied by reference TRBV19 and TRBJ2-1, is DGGITQSPKYLFRKEGQNVTLSCEQNLNHDAMYWYRQDPGQGLRLIYYSQIVNDFQKGDIAEGYSVSREKKESFPLTVTSAQKNPTAFYLCASSPQTSGVYNEQFFGPGTRLTVL.

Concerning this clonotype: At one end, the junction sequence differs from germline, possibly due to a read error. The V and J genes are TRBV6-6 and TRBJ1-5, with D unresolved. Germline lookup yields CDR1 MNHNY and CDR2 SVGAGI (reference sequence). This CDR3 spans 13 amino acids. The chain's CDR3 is CASNKRADQPQRF. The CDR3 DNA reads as TGTGCCAGCAATAAACGGGCTGATCAGCCCCAGCGTTTT.

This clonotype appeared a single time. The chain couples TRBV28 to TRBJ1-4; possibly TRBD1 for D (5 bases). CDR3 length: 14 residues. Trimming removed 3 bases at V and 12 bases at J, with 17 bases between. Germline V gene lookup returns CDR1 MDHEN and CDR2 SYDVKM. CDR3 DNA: TGTGCCAGCAGTTTCGAAGGGGCCTGGGAAGAACTGTTTTTT. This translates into CASSFEGAWEELFF.

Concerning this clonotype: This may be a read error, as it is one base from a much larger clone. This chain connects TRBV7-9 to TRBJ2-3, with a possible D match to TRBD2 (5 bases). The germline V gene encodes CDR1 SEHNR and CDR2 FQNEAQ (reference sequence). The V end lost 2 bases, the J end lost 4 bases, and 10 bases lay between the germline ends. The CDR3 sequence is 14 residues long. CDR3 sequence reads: CASSLPAGADTQYF. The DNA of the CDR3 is TGTGCCAGCAGCTTACCGGCGGGCGCAGATACGCAGTATTTT.

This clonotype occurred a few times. Here the CDR3 DNA reads TGTGCCAGCAGCTTTGGCCTAGTAGTTTCTAGGGGTGAGCAGTTCTTC. As protein: CASSFGLVVSRGEQFF. This sequence joins TRBV7-9 and TRBJ2-1; D perhaps matches TRBD1 (5 bases). Germline V gene lookup returns CDR1 SEHNR and CDR2 FQNEAQ (reference sequence). Trimming removed 3 bases at V and 9 bases at J, with 21 bases between. The length of the CDR3 is 16 residues.

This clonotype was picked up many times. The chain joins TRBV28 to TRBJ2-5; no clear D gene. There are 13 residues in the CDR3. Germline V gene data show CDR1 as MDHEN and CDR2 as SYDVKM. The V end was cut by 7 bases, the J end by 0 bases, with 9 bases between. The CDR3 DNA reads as TGTGCCAGCATGGCGCCGAACCAAGAGACCCAGTACTTC. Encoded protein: CASMAPNQETQYF.

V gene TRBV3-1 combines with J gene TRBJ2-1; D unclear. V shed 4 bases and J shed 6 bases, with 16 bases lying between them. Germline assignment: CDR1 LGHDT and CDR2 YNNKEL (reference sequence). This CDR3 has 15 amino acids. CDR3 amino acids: CASSLLGNTRNEQFF. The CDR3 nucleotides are TGTGCCAGCAGCCTCCTTGGAAACACCCGCAATGAGCAGTTCTTC.

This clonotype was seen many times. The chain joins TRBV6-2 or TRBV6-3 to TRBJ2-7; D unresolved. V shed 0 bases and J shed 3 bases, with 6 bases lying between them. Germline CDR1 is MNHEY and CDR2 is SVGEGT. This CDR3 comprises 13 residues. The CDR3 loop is CASSYSYSYEQYF. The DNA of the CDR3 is TGTGCCAGCAGTTACTCGTACAGCTACGAGCAGTACTTC.

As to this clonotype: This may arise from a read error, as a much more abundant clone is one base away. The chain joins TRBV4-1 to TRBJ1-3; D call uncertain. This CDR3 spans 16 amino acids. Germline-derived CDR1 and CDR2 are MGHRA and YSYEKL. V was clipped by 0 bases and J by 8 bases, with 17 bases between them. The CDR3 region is CASSQDALPGGDTIYF. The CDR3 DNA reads TGCGCCAGCAGCCAAGATGCCCTACCAGGAGGAGACACCATATATTTT.